This TCR beta chain was found in a study of blood T cell repertoires in COVID-19. Some clones are missing from TCRdb's copy, which holds only in-frame ones; the method was immunoSEQ multiplex PCR. This repertoire shows about 57,000 clones, around 80% found once; its top ten account for around 21%. The CDR3 has 16 amino acids. Trimming removed 4 bases from V and 2 bases from J; junction bases left unmatched: 3. CDR1 and CDR2 from the germline V gene are SGHTA and FQGNSA. The source material was peripheral blood. V gene TRBV7-2 combines with J gene TRBJ2-3; TRBD2 agrees at 13 bases. The receptor was isolated from a woman aged 60-75 years with acute or convalescent COVID-19. The CDR3, as DNA: TGTGCCAGCAGCTCGGGACTAGCGGGGATCACAGATACGCAGTATTTT. Its protein product is CASSSGLAGITDTQYF.